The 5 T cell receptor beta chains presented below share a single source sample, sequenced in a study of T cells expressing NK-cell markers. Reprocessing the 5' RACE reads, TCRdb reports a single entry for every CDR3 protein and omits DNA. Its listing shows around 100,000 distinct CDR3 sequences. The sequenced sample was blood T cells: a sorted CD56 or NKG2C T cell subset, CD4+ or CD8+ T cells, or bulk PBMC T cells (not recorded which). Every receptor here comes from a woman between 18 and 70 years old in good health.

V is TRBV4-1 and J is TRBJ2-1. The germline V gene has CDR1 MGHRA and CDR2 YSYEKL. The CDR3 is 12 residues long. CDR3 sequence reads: CASSPLYNEQFF.

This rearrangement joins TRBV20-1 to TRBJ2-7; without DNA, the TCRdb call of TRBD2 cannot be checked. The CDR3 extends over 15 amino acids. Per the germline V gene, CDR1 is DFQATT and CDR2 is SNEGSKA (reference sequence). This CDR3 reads CSARAVGLAGYEQYF.

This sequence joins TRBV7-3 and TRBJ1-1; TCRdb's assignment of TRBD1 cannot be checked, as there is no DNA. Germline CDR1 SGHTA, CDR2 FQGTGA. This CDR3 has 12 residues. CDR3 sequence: CASRSRGTEAFF.

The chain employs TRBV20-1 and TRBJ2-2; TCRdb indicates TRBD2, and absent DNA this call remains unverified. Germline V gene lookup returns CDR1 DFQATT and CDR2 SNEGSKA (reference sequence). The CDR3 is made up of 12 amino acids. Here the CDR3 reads CSAMDFTGELFF.

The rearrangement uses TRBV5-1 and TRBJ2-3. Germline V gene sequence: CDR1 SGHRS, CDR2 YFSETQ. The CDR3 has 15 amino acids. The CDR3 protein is CASSLSQRGADTQYF.